The source of this TCR beta chain is a study of cytomegalovirus exposure and HLA in healthy donors. With 3 bases clipped from V and 4 bases from J, the junction kept 5 bases outside the gene matches. The CDR3 loop spans 15 amino acids. Germline CDR1 MNHEY, CDR2 SMNVEV (reference sequence). The PCR was carried out with 60 Vbeta primers and 13 Jbeta primers. Assay used: immunoSEQ multiplex PCR; TCRdb lists only in-frame clones, some missing. The sample lists 130,000 or so clones; around 57% were seen once. In regard to this clone: Its antigen is unidentified.

Study-wide points: Most TCR sequences proved rare, with some public TCRs found in many donors. In an earlier analysis, productive rearrangement rates for most beta V segments clustered near 87% or 30%. The study flagged some 170 TCR beta chains as cytomegalovirus-associated.

The rearrangement joins TRBV27 to TRBJ1-3; 8 nucleotides match TRBD1. This sequence originates from a male donor in good health and CMV-seronegative. Sequenced input: PBMCs. Written as DNA, the CDR3 is TGTGCCAGCAGTTTCAGGGGGCTTTGGGGAAACACCATATATTTT. This sequence encodes CASSFRGLWGNTIYF.